Included here is one T cell receptor beta chain sequence, with context. The entry originates in a study of blood T cell repertoires in COVID-19. This table comes from immunoSEQ multiplex PCR, and its TCRdb copy is limited to in-frame clones, with some not included. The table has approximately 290,000 clones, roughly 90% seen once. The length of the CDR3 is 15 residues. CDR1 is KGHSH, CDR2 LQKENI, per germline. The V and J ends lost 4 bases and 4 bases respectively, with 17 bases between them. The sample comprised peripheral blood. V is TRBV18 and J is TRBJ2-7; D perhaps matches TRBD1 (5 bases). The receptor's source is a woman in her fifties or sixties with acute or convalescent COVID-19. CDR3 nucleotide sequence: TGTGCCAGCTCACGGATGACAGAATTGTTGTACGAGCAGTACTTC. Protein sequence: CASSRMTELLYEQYF.